This TCR beta chain was identified in a study of identical twins (TCRdb year 2016). At the level of the whole study: To test whether fetal clonotypes persist, the study used deep sequencing on TCR alpha and beta repertoires from monozygotic twins, unrelated adults of various ages, and cord blood. To rule out contamination, the twin experiments were replicated at different times with different library preparation protocols. The paper's findings and limits, for the study overall: Zero-insertion analyses could be partly confounded by invariant T cells such as MAIT and iNKT, though diverse VJ usage argued against such confounding for most clonotypes. Out-of-frame TCR alpha sequences shared between twins showed an excess of low generation-probability sequences compared with coincidental sharing between unrelated individuals. Fewer insertions were carried by abundant cord blood beta clonotypes, a similar but weaker trend appeared in young adult naive repertoires, and no such trend appeared in memory repertoires. Out-of-frame TCR alpha sharing in monozygotic twins was systematically underestimated by recombination models, whereas sharing between unrelated individuals was in agreement with the recombination models. Conclusions relied on cross-sectional statistical analysis, since the same donors could not be followed over many years. A weaker excess of twin sharing was found in beta out-of-frame sequences because the signal-to-noise ratio was lowered by fewer shared sequences.

CDR1 and CDR2 (SGHRS, YFSETQ) derive from the germline V gene. Ends trimmed: V by 3 bases, J by 8 bases; bases unmatched to a gene: 7. Inclusive of the bounding cysteine and phenylalanine, the CDR3 is 14 residues long. The only DNA kept is the CDR3, 42 bases in frame from the first base. This clonotype was seen many times. No cognate antigen has been identified for it. Base qualities are not recorded, but no much larger clone differs from it by a single base. Every donor was a healthy Caucasian. The twin cohort comprised three pairs of female monozygotic twins, all aged roughly 18 to 30 years. Miltenyi CD45RO+ enrichment and human naive T-cell isolation kits were used to isolate memory (CD45RO+) and naive T cells from PBMC. Library creation used 5' RACE. Reads for this sample came from an Illumina HiSeq 2000. A universal primer binding site was introduced by template switching, and a unique molecular identifier was present in the final cDNA, enabling accurate counting of TCR cDNA molecules. Specific primers in the conserved constant-segment region were used to synthesize first-strand cDNA for the TCR alpha and beta chains. To control for contamination, every cDNA library carried two barcodes: a SMART-Mk sample barcode plus Illumina barcodes. TruSeq adapter sequences along with Illumina sample barcodes were introduced in two successive PCR steps. The Illumina HiSeq platform was used with custom primers to sequence TCR alpha and beta cDNA libraries. Per the authors' processing: Unique molecular identifiers were extracted from raw reads with MiGEC, and CDR3 positions were determined with MiXCR. For each individual, recombination models were inferred using an EM algorithm with the repgenHMM and IGoR tools. Shared clonotypes were analyzed with the tcR package in R, and sharing was normalized by the product of cloneset sizes. Out-of-frame nonproductive sequences were analyzed to study raw recombination free of thymic and clonal selection effects. The public sequencing data were trimmed at Q25 with fastp and processed into clonotypes with MiXCR by TCRdb, which kept only in-frame beta chains. Every entry covers one CDR3 protein and lists the most common genes and DNA from its rows. The V and J calls and clone size are TCRdb's, not the authors'. The sample has 250,000 to 350,000 distinct CDR3 sequences on record, under 9% of them singletons. 2.1% of the sample is in the top ten clones.

This sample was shared with a second study, whose subject was yellow fever vaccine responses in identical twins. As described in the second report: According to the authors, the vaccine-induced T cell response in identical twins seemed to be partly convergent and partly specific to each individual. The study precisely tracked vaccine-responding T cell clones in identical twins.

Sequencing was done on a sample of memory (CD45RO+) T cells sorted from blood. Read against the paper, the sample's cell subset or site label means: CD45RO+ enriched T cells. The V and J segments used are TRBV5-1 and TRBJ2-1, with TRBD2 matching 8 junction bases. The sequence came from a woman aged 18-35 years in good health. The encoded CDR3 is CASSWGLEYDEQFF. The DNA reads as follows: TGCGCCAGCAGCTGGGGACTAGAGTACGATGAGCAGTTCTTC.